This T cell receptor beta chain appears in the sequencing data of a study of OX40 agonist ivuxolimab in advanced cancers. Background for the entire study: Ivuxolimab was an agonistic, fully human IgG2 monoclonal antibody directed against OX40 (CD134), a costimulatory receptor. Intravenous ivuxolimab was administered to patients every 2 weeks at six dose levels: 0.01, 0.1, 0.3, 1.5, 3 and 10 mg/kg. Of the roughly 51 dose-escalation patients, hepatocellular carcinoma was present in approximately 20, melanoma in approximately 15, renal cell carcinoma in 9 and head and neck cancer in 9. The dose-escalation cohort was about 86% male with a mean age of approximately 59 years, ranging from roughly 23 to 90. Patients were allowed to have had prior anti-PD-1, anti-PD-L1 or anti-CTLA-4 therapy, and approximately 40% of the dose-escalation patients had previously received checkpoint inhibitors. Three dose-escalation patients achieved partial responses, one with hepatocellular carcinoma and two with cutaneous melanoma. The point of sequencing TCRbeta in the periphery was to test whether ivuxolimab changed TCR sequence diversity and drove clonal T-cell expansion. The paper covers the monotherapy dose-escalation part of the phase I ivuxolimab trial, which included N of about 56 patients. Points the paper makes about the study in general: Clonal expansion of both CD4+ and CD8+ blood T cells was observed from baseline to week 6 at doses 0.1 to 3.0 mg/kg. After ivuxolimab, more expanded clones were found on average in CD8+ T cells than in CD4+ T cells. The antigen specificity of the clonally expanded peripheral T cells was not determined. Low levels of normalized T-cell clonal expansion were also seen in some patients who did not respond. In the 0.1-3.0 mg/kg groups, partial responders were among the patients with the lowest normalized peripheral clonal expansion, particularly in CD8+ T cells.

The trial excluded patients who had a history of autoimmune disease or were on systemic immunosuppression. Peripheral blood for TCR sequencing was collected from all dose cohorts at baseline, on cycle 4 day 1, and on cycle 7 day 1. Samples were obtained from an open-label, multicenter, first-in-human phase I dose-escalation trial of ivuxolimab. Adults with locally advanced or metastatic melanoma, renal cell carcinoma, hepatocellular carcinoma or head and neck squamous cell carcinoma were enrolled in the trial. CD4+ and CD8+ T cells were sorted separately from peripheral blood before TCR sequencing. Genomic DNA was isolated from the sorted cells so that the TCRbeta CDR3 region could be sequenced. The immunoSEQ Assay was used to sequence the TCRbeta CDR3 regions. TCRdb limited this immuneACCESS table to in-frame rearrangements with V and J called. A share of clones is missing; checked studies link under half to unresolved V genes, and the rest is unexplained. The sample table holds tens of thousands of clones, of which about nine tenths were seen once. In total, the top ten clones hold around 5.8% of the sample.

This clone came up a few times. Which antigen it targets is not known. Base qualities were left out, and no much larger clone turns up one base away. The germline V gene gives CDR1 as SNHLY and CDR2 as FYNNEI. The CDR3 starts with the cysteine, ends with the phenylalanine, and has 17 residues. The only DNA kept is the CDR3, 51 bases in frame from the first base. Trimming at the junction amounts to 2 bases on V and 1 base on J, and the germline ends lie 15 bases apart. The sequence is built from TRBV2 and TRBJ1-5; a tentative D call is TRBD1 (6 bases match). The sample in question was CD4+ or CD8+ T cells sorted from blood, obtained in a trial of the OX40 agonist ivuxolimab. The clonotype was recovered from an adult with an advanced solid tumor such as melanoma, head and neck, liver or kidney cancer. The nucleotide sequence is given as TGTGCCAGCAGTGAAAGGGGGGGGTCCCTAAGCAATCAGCCCCAGCATTTT. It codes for CASSERGGSLSNQPQHF.